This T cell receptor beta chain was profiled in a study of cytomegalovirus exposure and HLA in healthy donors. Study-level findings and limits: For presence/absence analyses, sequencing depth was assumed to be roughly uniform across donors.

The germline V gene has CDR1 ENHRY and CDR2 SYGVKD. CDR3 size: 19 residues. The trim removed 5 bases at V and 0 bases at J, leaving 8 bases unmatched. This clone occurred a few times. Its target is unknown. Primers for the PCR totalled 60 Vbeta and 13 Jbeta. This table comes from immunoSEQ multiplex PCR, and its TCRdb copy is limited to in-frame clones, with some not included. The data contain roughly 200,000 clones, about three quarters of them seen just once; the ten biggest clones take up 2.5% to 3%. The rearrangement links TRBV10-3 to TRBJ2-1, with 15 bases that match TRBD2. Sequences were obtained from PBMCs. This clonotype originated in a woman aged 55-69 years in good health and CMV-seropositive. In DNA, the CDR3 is TGTGCCATCAGTTTGACGGGACTAGCGGGGGGCAGCTCCTACAATGAGCAGTTCTTC. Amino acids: CAISLTGLAGGSSYNEQFF.